This TCR beta chain originates from a study of T cell repertoires in cytomegalovirus infection. Study details: Signatures in public TCR beta sequences pointed to both CMV infection and matching HLA type.

MiXCR was run by TCRdb on the reads, yielding one entry per CDR3 protein. This table holds about 740,000 distinct CDR3 sequences, 35% to 45% found once. General observations from the study: Dominant in the ex vivo response were TCR beta clonotypes restricted by HLA-C and specific for CMV.

This CDR3 is 17 amino acids long. The ends were cut back, 1 base at V and 0 bases at J, with 15 bases in the middle. Germline CDR1 reads SGHDT; CDR2 reads YYEEEE. This clonotype came up a few times. Its antigen is unknown. The chain links TRBV5-6 to TRBJ2-3, with a tentative D call TRBD2 (5 bases). The sample taken for sequencing was PBMCs. This receptor was identified in a human donor in good health (CMV status not recorded). Some clones in this sample may be carry-over from other donors' samples. CDR3 sequence: CASSLRMSAASTDTQYF. The CDR3 nucleotides are TGTGCCAGCAGCTTGAGAATGTCAGCGGCTAGCACAGATACGCAGTATTTT.